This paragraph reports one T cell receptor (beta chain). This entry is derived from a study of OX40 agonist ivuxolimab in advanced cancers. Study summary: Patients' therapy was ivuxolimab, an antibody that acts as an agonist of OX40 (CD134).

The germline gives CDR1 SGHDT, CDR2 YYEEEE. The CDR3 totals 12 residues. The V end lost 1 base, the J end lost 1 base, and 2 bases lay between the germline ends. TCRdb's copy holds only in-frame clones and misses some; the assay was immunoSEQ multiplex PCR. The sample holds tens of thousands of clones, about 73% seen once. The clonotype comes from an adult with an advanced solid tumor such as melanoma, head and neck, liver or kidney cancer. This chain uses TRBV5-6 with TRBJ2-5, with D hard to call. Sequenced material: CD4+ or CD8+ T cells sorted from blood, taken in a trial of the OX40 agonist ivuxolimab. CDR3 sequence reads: CASSLSQETQYF. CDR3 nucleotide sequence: TGTGCCAGCAGCTTGTCCCAAGAGACCCAGTACTTC.